This record looks at one T cell receptor beta chain sequence and its context. This sample was included in a study of blood T cell repertoires in COVID-19. About the study: Sites in the United States, Italy and Spain provided acute and convalescent COVID-19 samples. The analysed material was cDNA or gDNA that came from T cells, B-cell-depleted T cells, or PBMCs.

Produced via immunoSEQ multiplex PCR; TCRdb's table is partial and in-frame only. The sample includes around 230,000 clones, 88% of them seen just once. Donors were grouped by their self-reported clinical history. Germline V gene data show CDR1 as SQVTM and CDR2 as ANQGSEA. This CDR3 is 15 amino acids long. V was clipped by 6 bases and J by 6 bases; unmatched bases: 9. Sequencing was done on a sample of PBMCs or T cells enriched from blood (not recorded which). The chain employs TRBV29-1 and TRBJ1-4; 11 bases are shared with TRBD1. The TCR was taken from a woman aged 35 to 49 with acute COVID-19. The CDR3 DNA reads TGCAGCGTCCCGGTCGGACAGGGGGCGCATGAAAAACTGTTTTTT. Amino acid sequence: CSVPVGQGAHEKLFF.